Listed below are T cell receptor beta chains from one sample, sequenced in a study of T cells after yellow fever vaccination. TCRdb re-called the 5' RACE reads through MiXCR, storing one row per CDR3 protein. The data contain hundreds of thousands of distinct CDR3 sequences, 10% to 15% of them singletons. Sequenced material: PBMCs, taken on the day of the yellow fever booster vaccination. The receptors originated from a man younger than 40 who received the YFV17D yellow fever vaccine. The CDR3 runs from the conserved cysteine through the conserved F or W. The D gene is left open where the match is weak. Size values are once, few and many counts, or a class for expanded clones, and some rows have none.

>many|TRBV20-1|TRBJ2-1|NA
CSAPLPRGSFGFGEQFF
TGCAGTGCCCCGCTCCCAAGGGGGAGTTTCGGCTTCGGTGAGCAGTTCTTC
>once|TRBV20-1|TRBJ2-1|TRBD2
CSARGIAGSNEQFF
TGCAGTGCTAGAGGGATAGCGGGCTCAAATGAGCAGTTCTTC
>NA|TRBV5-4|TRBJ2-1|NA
CASSFDGANEQFF
TGTGCCAGCAGCTTTGACGGGGCCAATGAGCAGTTCTTC
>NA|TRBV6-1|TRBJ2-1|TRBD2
CASGPGLADNEQFF
TGTGCCAGCGGACCGGGACTAGCGGACAATGAGCAGTTCTTC
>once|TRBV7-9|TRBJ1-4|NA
CASRPPVSNEKLFF
TGTGCCAGCAGGCCTCCCGTATCTAATGAAAAACTGTTTTTT
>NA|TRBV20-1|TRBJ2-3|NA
CSARELKQLSTDTQYF
TGCAGTGCTAGGGAACTAAAACAGCTAAGCACAGATACGCAGTATTTT
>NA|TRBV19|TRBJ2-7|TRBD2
CASSIVGSGTSEQYF
TGTGCCAGTAGTATAGTCGGTAGCGGGACTTCAGAGCAGTACTTC
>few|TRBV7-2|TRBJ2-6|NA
CASSSLDRAANVLTF
TGTGCCAGCAGCTCCTTGGACAGAGCGGCCAACGTCCTGACTTTC
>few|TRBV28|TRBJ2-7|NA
CASRRRSGSSSYEQYF
TGTGCCAGCAGACGACGGAGCGGTTCCAGCTCCTACGAGCAGTACTTC
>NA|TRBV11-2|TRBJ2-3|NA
CASSSSVSPYVDTQYF
TGTGCCAGCAGCTCCAGTGTGTCCCCTTATGTAGATACGCAGTATTTT
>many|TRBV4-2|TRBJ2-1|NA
CASSQDLSGTSYNEQFF
TGTGCCAGCAGCCAAGATTTGAGCGGGACATCCTACAATGAGCAGTTCTTC
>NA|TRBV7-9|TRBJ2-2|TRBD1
CASSPGTGVTGELFF
TGTGCCAGCAGCCCCGGGACAGGCGTTACCGGGGAGCTGTTTTTT
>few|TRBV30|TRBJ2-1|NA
CAWSVDSYNEQFF
TGTGCCTGGAGTGTCGACTCCTACAATGAGCAGTTCTTC
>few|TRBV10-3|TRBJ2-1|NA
CAISPVDSVVNEQFF
TGTGCCATCAGCCCGGTGGACTCGGTGGTGAATGAGCAGTTCTTC
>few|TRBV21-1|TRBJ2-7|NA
CASSKLGTGSYEQYF
TGTGCCAGCAGCAAGCTCGGGACAGGCTCCTACGAGCAGTACTTC
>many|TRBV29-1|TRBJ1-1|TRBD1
CSARTGQTFF
TGCAGCGCACGGACAGGGCAGACTTTCTTT
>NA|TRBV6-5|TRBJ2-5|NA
CASSYPGRLQETQYF
TGTGCCAGCAGTTACCCGGGACGCCTACAAGAGACCCAGTACTTC
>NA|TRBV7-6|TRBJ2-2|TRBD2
CASSPNVLAAGELFF
TGTGCCAGCAGCCCTAACGTACTAGCGGCCGGGGAGCTGTTTTTT
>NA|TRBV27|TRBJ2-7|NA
CASMGGEQYF
TGTGCCAGCATGGGCGGGGAGCAGTACTTC
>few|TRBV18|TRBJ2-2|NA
CASSPIFQGRSGELFF
TGTGCCAGCTCACCAATCTTCCAAGGGAGGTCCGGGGAGCTGTTTTTT
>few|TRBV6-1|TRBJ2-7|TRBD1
CASSPGQGAPYEQYF
TGTGCCAGCAGTCCGGGACAGGGGGCCCCCTACGAGCAGTACTTC
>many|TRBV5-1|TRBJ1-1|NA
CASSEQGLNTEAFF
TGTGCCAGCAGTGAACAGGGTCTAAACACTGAAGCTTTCTTT
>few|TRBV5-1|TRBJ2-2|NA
CASSSGTNPNTGELFF
TGCGCCAGCAGCTCTGGGACAAATCCGAACACCGGGGAGCTGTTTTTT
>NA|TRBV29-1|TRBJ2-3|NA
CSVGPATDTQYF
TGCAGCGTTGGGCCCGCTACAGATACGCAGTATTTT
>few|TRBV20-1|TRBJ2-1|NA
CSANLPLRASSYNEQFF
TGCAGTGCTAATTTGCCCCTTAGGGCCTCCTCCTACAATGAGCAGTTCTTC
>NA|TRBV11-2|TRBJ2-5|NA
CASSIVEGRETQYF
TGTGCCAGCAGCATCGTCGAGGGCCGAGAGACCCAGTACTTC
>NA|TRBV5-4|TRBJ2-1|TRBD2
CASKPGLAQKTYNEQFF
TGTGCCAGCAAACCGGGACTAGCACAGAAAACCTACAATGAGCAGTTCTTC
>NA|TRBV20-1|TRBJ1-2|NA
CSARGGPGPYYGYTF
TGCAGTGCTAGGGGGGGACCCGGGCCCTACTATGGCTACACCTTC
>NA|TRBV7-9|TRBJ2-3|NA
CASSHSGADTQYF
TGTGCCAGCAGCCACTCGGGGGCAGATACGCAGTATTTT
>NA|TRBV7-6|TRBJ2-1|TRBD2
CASSLGGRGAYNEQFF
TGTGCCAGCAGCTTAGGAGGCCGGGGGGCCTACAATGAGCAGTTCTTC
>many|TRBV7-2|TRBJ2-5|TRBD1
CASSLGTGKETQYF
TGTGCCAGCAGCTTGGGGACAGGGAAAGAGACCCAGTACTTC
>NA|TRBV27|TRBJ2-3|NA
CASSLRGIGDTQYF
TGTGCCAGCAGTTTAAGGGGGATAGGAGATACGCAGTATTTT
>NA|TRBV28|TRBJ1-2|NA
CASSLDSRGYTF
TGTGCCAGCAGTTTAGATTCGCGGGGCTACACCTTC
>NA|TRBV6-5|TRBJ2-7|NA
CASAVTAGASYEQYF
TGTGCCAGCGCAGTTACGGCAGGTGCGTCCTACGAGCAGTACTTC
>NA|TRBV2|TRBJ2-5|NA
CASTMETQYF
TGTGCCAGCACTATGGAGACCCAGTACTTC
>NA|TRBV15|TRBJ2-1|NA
CATSEGAASYNEQFF
TGTGCCACCAGCGAAGGCGCTGCGAGCTACAATGAGCAGTTCTTC
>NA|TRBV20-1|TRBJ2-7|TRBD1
CSAVPGQGNYEQYF
TGCAGTGCTGTACCGGGACAGGGAAACTACGAGCAGTACTTC
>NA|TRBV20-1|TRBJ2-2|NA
CSANSGSTGELFF
TGCAGTGCTAACTCTGGCAGCACCGGGGAGCTGTTTTTT
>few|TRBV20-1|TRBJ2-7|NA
CSATGAGADYEQYF
TGCAGTGCCACAGGAGCGGGCGCTGATTACGAGCAGTACTTC
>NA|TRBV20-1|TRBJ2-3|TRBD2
CSAASGSTADTQYF
TGCAGTGCGGCTAGCGGGAGCACTGCAGATACGCAGTATTTT
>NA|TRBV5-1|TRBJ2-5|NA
CASSLDLGVETQYF
TGCGCCAGCAGCTTGGACTTAGGGGTAGAGACCCAGTACTTC
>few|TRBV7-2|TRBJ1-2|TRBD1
CASSKDRGNYYGYTF
TGTGCCAGCAGCAAAGACAGGGGCAACTACTATGGCTACACCTTC
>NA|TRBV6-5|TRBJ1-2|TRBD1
CASSYTSKITGGRDGYTF
TGTGCCAGCAGCTATACATCTAAGATCACAGGGGGAAGGGATGGCTACACCTTC
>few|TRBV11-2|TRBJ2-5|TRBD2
CASRNQAGANQETQYF
TGTGCCAGCAGAAACCAAGCGGGGGCCAATCAAGAGACCCAGTACTTC
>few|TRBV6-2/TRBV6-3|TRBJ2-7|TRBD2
CASSYAWGTSGRASYEQYF
TGTGCCAGCAGTTATGCGTGGGGGACTAGCGGGAGGGCCTCCTACGAGCAGTACTTC
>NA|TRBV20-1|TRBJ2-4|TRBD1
CSAGTGFLTKNIQYF
TGCAGTGCTGGGACAGGGTTTCTCACCAAAAACATTCAGTACTTC
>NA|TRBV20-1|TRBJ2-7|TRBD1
CSAKQGAMYEQYF
TGCAGTGCTAAGCAGGGGGCGATGTACGAGCAGTACTTC
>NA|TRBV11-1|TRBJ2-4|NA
CASSLPMRDKSSLAKNIQYF
TGTGCCAGCAGTCTCCCGATGCGGGACAAATCAAGTTTAGCCAAAAACATTCAGTACTTC
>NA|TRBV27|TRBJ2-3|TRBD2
CASSPNPTSGRWADTQYF
TGTGCCAGCAGTCCGAACCCGACTAGCGGGAGGTGGGCAGATACGCAGTATTTT
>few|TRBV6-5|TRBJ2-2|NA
CASTDWTGELFF
TGTGCCAGCACCGACTGGACCGGGGAGCTGTTTTTT
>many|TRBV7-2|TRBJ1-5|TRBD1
CASSFTGGRQPQHF
TGTGCCAGCAGCTTTACAGGGGGCCGTCAGCCCCAGCATTTT
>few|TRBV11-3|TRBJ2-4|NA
CASSSDPGQQYF
TGTGCCAGCAGCTCAGATCCTGGACAGCAGTACTTC